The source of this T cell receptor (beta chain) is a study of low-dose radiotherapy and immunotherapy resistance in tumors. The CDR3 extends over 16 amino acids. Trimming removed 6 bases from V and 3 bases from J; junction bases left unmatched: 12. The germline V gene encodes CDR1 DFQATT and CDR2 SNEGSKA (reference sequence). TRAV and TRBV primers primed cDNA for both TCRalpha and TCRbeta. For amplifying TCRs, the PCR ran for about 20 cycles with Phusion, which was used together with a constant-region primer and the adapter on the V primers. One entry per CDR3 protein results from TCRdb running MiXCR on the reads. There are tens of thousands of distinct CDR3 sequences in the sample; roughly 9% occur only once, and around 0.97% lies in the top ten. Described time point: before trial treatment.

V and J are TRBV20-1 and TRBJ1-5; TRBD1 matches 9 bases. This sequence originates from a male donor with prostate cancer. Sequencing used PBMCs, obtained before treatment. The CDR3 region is CSAEPGGTGYNQPQHF. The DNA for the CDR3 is TGCAGTGCCGAACCCGGTGGGACAGGGTACAATCAGCCCCAGCATTTT.